One sample yielded the 20 T cell receptor beta chains listed below, sequenced in a study of spatial heterogeneity in lung cancer. Described time point: sample taken at primary tumor resection. In each case, whole RNA from tumor, nontumor lung or frozen PBMC was sequenced unsorted. TCRdb analysed the 5' RACE reads with MiXCR anew, one entry per CDR3 protein. The sample gives around 45,000 distinct CDR3 sequences, roughly an eighth of which show up once; 55% to 60% is in the top ten. The material was PBMCs, obtained at surgery. All receptors derive from a male donor with early-stage non-small cell lung cancer.

The chain couples TRBV5-5 to TRBJ1-3; D gene uncertain. The CDR3 has 15 amino acids. Germline CDR1 and CDR2: SGHKS and YYEKEE (reference sequence). V shed 0 bases and J shed 2 bases, with 9 bases lying between them. The CDR3 DNA reads as TGTGCCAGCAGCTTGGTGCCCGAGGCTGGAAACACCATATATTTT. Translating it yields CASSLVPEAGNTIYF.

At least ten counts were recorded for this clonotype. The DNA for the CDR3 is TGTGCCAGCAGCGTAGACAGCTCCTACGAGCAGTACTTC. This gives the protein CASSVDSSYEQYF. The rearrangement links TRBV9 to TRBJ2-7; no definite D call. Looked up from germline, CDR1 is SGDLS and CDR2 is YYNGEE. The CDR3 spans 13 residues. V was clipped by 0 bases and J by 0 bases, with 4 bases between them.

This clonotype was detected ten times or more. This sequence joins TRBV7-6 and TRBJ2-3; 10 bases are shared with TRBD2. Germline loops: CDR1 SGHVS, CDR2 FNYEAQ. Trimming took 2 bases from V and 10 from J; bases not matched to a gene: 6. This CDR3 is 14 amino acids long. The CDR3 loop reads CASSLRTSGDSQYF. CDR3 bases: TGTGCCAGCAGCTTAAGGACTAGCGGTGATTCGCAGTATTTT.

This clonotype showed up many times. The rearrangement joins TRBV29-1 to TRBJ2-5; D perhaps matches TRBD1 (5 bases). The CDR3 is made up of 14 amino acids. Germline V lookup: CDR1 SQVTM, CDR2 ANQGSEA. The V end was cut by 1 base, the J end by 1 base, with 10 bases between. Here the CDR3 reads CSVEAWQGQETQYF. DNA for the CDR3: TGCAGCGTTGAAGCTTGGCAGGGCCAAGAGACCCAGTACTTC.

The rearrangement links TRBV19 to TRBJ2-3; D unresolved. Germline CDR1 LNHDA, CDR2 SQIVND (reference sequence). This CDR3 is 14 amino acids long. Trimming removed 5 bases at V and 8 bases at J, with 17 bases between. The chain's CDR3 is CASSPSSNVRTQYF. The DNA for the CDR3 is TGTGCCAGTAGTCCCTCCTCCAATGTCCGTACGCAGTATTTT.

The chain combines TRBV11-2 with TRBJ2-3; TRBD1 or TRBD2 may be the D gene (5 bases each). The CDR3 is 14 amino acids. V was clipped by 1 base and J by 6 bases, with 11 bases between them. CDR1 and CDR2 from the germline V gene are SGHAT and FQNNGV. This CDR3 reads CASSLGGVSDTQYF. The CDR3 coding sequence is TGTGCCAGCAGCTTAGGAGGGGTTTCGGATACGCAGTATTTT.

The DNA for the CDR3 is TGTGCCAGCAGTGAACAACCCATCGGGAGGGTCGGAACAGATACGCAGTATTTT. It encodes CASSEQPIGRVGTDTQYF. The J gene is TRBJ2-3, the V gene TRBV6-1; 8 bases fit TRBD2. CDR3 size: 18 residues. The germline gives CDR1 MNHNS, CDR2 SASEGT. With V trimmed by 2 bases and J by 3 bases, 13 bases remained unmatched.

In its sample, this clonotype was seen a few times. The chain uses TRBV5-1 and TRBJ2-5; possibly TRBD1 for D (6 bases). CDR1 and CDR2 from the germline V gene are SGHRS and YFSETQ. There are 14 residues in the CDR3. V lost 4 bases, J lost 5 bases, and 15 bases lay in between. The CDR3 loop reads CASSPFRQDETQYF. In DNA form, the CDR3 reads TGCGCCAGCAGCCCTTTTAGACAGGACGAGACCCAGTACTTC.

This chain connects TRBV19 to TRBJ1-5, with D possibly matching TRBD1 (5 bases). CDR1 and CDR2 (germline): LNHDA, SQIVND (reference sequence). The CDR3 sequence is 13 residues long. Trimming removed 5 bases at V and 3 bases at J, with 8 bases between. The CDR3 bases are TGTGCCAGTAGTCGGGACGTCAATCAGCCCCAGCATTTT. As protein: CASSRDVNQPQHF.

This clonotype has more than one count but fewer than ten. V and J are TRBV20-1 and TRBJ1-1; D might be TRBD1 (5 bases). The CDR3 is 13 amino acids. CDR1 and CDR2 from the germline V gene are DFQATT and SNEGSKA (reference sequence). V lost 6 bases, J lost 4 bases, and 15 bases lay in between. DNA for the CDR3: TGCAGTGCCCTGGGAGGGGACGGCACTGAAGCTTTCTTT. This codes for CSALGGDGTEAFF.

In this sample, this clonotype turned up many times. The chain employs TRBV28 and TRBJ2-4, with D tentatively TRBD2 (6 bases). The germline V gene has CDR1 MDHEN and CDR2 SYDVKM. V was cut by 5 bases and J by 8 bases, with 16 bases left in between. The CDR3 is 14 residues long. In DNA form, the CDR3 reads TGTGCCAGCAGTACTTTAACTAGCAGACACATTCAGTACTTC. Translation gives CASSTLTSRHIQYF.

V gene TRBV3-1 combines with J gene TRBJ1-5, with D hard to call. The germline CDR1 and CDR2 sequences are LGHDT and YNNKEL (reference sequence). The CDR3 has 13 residues. V was shortened by 2 bases and J by 7 bases, with 9 bases between the two germline ends. CDR3 in amino acids: CASSQSVDQPQHF. Written as DNA, the CDR3 is TGTGCCAGCAGCCAAAGCGTTGACCAGCCCCAGCATTTT.

The V and J genes are TRBV3-1 and TRBJ1-5; D unresolved. Trimming cost V 0 bases and J 1 base, with 7 bases left between them. The CDR3 runs to 15 residues. CDR1 is LGHDT, CDR2 YNNKEL, per germline (reference sequence). CDR3 nucleotides: TGTGCCAGCAGCCAAGATGTTGGCAGCAATCAGCCCCAGCATTTT. This translates into CASSQDVGSNQPQHF.

J is TRBJ2-1 and V is TRBV11-2, with D hard to call. The germline V gene has CDR1 SGHAT and CDR2 FQNNGV. V dropped 1 base and J dropped 12 bases, with 16 bases sitting between them. The CDR3 length is 14 residues. The CDR3 coding sequence is TGTGCCAGCAGCTTAGCTGGGGTTTCGGAAGGGCAGTTCTTC. This gives the protein CASSLAGVSEGQFF. The whole variable domain, filled in from reference TRBV11-2 and TRBJ2-1, reads EAGVAQSPRYKIIEKRQSVAFWCNPISGHATLYWYQQILGQGPKLLIQFQNNGVVDDSQLPKDRFSAERLKGVDSTLKIQPAKLEDSAVYLCASSLAGVSEGQFFGPGTRLTVL.

This clonotype was detected only a few times. The chain carries TRBV11-1 and TRBJ2-5, with 13 positions matching TRBD2. V trimming: 2 bases; J trimming: 7 bases; junction bases outside the gene matches: 13. CDR3 length equals 18 residues. Germline V gene sequence: CDR1 SGHAT, CDR2 FQDESV (reference sequence). The DNA for the CDR3 is TGTGCCAGCAGCTTATGGACTAGCGGGGGCGACTACCCCTCGACCCAGTACTTC. Its translation: CASSLWTSGGDYPSTQYF.

The table lists this clonotype with many counts. CDR3 in amino acids: CSVAGSNQPQHF. The CDR3 nucleotides are TGCAGCGTTGCCGGAAGCAATCAGCCCCAGCATTTT. The V and J genes are TRBV29-1 and TRBJ1-5; D is ambiguous. Trimming removed 4 bases at V and 1 base at J, with 5 bases between. Germline assignment: CDR1 SQVTM and CDR2 ANQGSEA. The CDR3 is made up of 12 amino acids.

This clonotype was seen at least ten times. The CDR3 DNA is TGTGCCAGCGCCAAAACAAACTCCTACGAGCAGTACTTC. Its protein product is CASAKTNSYEQYF. The chain uses TRBV7-6 and TRBJ2-7; D is unresolved. CDR1 and CDR2 (germline): SGHVS, FNYEAQ. CDR3 length equals 13 residues. The V end lost 8 bases, the J end lost 0 bases, and 11 bases lay between the germline ends.

Only a few counts were recorded for this clonotype. The V call is TRBV9, the J call TRBJ2-2; tentative D call: TRBD1 (6 bases). The V end lost 10 bases, the J end lost 6 bases, and 16 bases lay between the germline ends. The CDR3 is 13 amino acids. Germline assignment: CDR1 SGDLS and CDR2 YYNGEE. The chain's CDR3 is CAGQTGMSGELFF. CDR3 DNA: TGTGCCGGACAAACAGGGATGTCCGGGGAGCTGTTTTTT.

This sequence joins TRBV11-1 and TRBJ2-5, with D possibly matching TRBD1 (6 bases). This CDR3 has 13 amino acids. V was trimmed by 6 bases and J by 2 bases, leaving 10 bases between them. CDR1 is SGHAT and CDR2 is FQDESV in the germline V gene (reference sequence). CDR3 bases: TGTGCCAGCAGTAAGGGACAACAAGAGACCCAGTACTTC. This codes for CASSKGQQETQYF.

This clonotype was observed many times. The chain has TRBV28 and TRBJ2-7, with D tentatively TRBD1 (5 bases). CDR1 is MDHEN, CDR2 SYDVKM, per germline. Trimming stripped 7 bases from V and 0 bases from J, with 10 bases between. The CDR3 loop spans 13 amino acids. CDR3 amino acids: CASTSGPSYEQYF. In DNA, the CDR3 is TGTGCCAGCACTTCAGGGCCCTCCTACGAGCAGTACTTC.